This T cell receptor beta chain was recovered during a study of shared clonotypes between healthy human individuals. Study summary: A few men and a couple of women, aged 18 to 49, were donors. CD4 naive and CD4 memory each took three plates per donor, while CD8 naive took two and CD8 memory one.

Trimming shortened V by 8 bases and J by 9 bases, and 31 bases separated the two germline ends. The CDR3 spans 17 residues. Germline V gene sequence: CDR1 LNHNV, CDR2 YYDKDF (reference sequence). The study separated CD4+ cells into CD45RA+ naive and CD45RA-negative memory subsets. TCRdb's table, derived via immunoSEQ multiplex PCR, lists solely in-frame clones and lacks some. Of millions of clones in the sample, about 92% are singletons; the top ten hold 0.39%. Sequencing used naive CD4+ T cells from PBMCs. The subset denotes: CD45RA+ positively selected. The clonotype originates from a man between 18 and 35 years old in good health. Some clones in this sample may be carry-over from other donors' samples. V gene TRBV15 combines with J gene TRBJ1-2; D is uncertain. The CDR3 sequence is CATASSWGREISLSYTF. The CDR3, as DNA: TGTGCCACCGCCTCCTCATGGGGTAGAGAGATTTCCCTAAGCTACACCTTC.